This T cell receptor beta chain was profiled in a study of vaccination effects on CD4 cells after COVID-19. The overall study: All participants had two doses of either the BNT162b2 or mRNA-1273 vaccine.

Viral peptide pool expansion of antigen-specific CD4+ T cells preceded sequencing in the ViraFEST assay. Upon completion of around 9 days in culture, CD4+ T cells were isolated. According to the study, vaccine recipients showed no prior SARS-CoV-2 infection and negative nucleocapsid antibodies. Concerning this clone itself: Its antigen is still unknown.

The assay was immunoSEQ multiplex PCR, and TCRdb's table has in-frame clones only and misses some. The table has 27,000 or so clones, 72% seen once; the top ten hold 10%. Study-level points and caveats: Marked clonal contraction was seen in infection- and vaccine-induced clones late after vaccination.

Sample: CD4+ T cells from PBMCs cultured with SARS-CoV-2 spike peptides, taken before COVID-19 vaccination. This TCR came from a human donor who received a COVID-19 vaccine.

The CDR3 region has the DNA TGTGCCAGCAGCCTAAAGGGACTACAATTCTCCTACGAGCAGTACTTC. This sequence encodes CASSLKGLQFSYEQYF. The V and J genes are TRBV11-2 and TRBJ2-7, with 7 bases fitting TRBD2. V trimming: 5 bases; J trimming: 0 bases; junction bases outside the gene matches: 10. The germline V gene has CDR1 SGHAT and CDR2 FQNNGV. This CDR3 is 16 amino acids long.